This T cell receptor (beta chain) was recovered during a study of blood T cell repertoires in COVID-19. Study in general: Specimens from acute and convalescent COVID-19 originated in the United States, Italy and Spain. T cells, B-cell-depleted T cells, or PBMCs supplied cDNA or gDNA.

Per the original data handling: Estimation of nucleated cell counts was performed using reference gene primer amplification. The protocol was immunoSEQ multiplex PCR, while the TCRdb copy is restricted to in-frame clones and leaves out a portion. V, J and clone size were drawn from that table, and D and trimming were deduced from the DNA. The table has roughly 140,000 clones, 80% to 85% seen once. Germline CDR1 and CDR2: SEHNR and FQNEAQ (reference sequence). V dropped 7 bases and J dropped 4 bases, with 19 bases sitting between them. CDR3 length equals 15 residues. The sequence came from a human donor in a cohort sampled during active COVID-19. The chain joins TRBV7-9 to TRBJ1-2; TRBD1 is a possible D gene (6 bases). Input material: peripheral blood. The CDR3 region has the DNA TGTGCCAGCACCCCCATCGGGGGGCCAGGCTATGGCTACACCTTC. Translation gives CASTPIGGPGYGYTF. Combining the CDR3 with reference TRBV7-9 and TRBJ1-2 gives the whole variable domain DTGVSQNPRHKITKRGQNVTFRCDPISEHNRLYWYRQTLGQGPEFLTYFQNEAQLEKSRLLSDRFSAERPKGSFSTLEIQRTEQGDSAMYLCASTPIGGPGYGYTFGSGTRLTVV.